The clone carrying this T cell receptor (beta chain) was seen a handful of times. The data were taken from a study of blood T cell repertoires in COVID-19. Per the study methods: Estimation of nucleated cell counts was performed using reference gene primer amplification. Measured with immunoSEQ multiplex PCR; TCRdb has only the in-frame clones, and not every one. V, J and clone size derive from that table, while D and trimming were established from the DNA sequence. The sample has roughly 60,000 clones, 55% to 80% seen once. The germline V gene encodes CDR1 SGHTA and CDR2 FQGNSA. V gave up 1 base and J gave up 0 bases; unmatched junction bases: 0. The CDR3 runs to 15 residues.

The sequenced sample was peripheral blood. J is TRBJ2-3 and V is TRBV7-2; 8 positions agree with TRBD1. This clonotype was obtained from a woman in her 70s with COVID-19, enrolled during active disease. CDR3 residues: CASSLGTGSTDTQYF. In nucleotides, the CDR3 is TGTGCCAGCAGCTTAGGGACAGGGAGCACAGATACGCAGTATTTT.